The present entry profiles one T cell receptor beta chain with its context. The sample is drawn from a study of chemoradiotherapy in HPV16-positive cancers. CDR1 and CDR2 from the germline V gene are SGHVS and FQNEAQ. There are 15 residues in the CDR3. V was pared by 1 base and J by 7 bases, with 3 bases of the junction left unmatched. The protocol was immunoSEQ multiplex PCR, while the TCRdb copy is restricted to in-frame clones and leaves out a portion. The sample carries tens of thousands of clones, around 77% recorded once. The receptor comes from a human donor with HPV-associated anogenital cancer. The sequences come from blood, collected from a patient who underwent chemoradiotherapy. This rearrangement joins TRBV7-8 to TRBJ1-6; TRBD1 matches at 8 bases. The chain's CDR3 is CASSLVGTGNSPLHF. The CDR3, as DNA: TGTGCCAGCAGCTTAGTTGGGACAGGAAATTCACCCCTCCACTTT.